The 27 T cell receptor beta chains given below trace back to one sample, sequenced in a study of blood T cell repertoires in COVID-19. TCRdb keeps only in-frame clones here, not all; method: immunoSEQ multiplex PCR. The sample lists about 390,000 clones, roughly 86% occurring once. Material: peripheral blood. These receptors all stem from a woman between 55 and 75 years old with COVID-19, enrolled during active disease.

The genes are TRBV6-6 and TRBJ1-2; 8 bases are shared with TRBD1. The CDR3 is made up of 15 amino acids. Losses at the gene ends were 2 bases for V and 5 bases for J; bases not matched to a gene: 7. Germline CDR1 and CDR2: MNHNY and SVGAGI (reference sequence). The CDR3 protein is CASSYAGGEGYGYTF. CDR3 DNA sequence: TGTGCCAGCAGTTACGCAGGGGGCGAGGGGTATGGCTACACCTTC.

The rearrangement joins TRBV7-9 to TRBJ1-1; TRBD1 matches 11 bases. With 5 bases clipped from V and 4 bases from J, the junction kept 6 bases outside the gene matches. This CDR3 region has 15 residues. Germline V gene sequence: CDR1 SEHNR, CDR2 FQNEAQ (reference sequence). CDR3 sequence (DNA): TGTGCCAGCAGCCTAGGACAGGGGGCTGGCACTGAAGCTTTCTTT. This sequence encodes CASSLGQGAGTEAFF.

J is TRBJ2-1 and V is TRBV28, with 9 bases lining up with TRBD1. The germline gives CDR1 MDHEN, CDR2 SYDVKM. The J segment lost 7 bases and the V segment lost 6 bases, leaving 10 bases of the junction unmatched. The CDR3 sequence is 15 residues long. CDR3 loop: CASRTPGQGYNEQFF. CDR3 in DNA: TGTGCCAGCAGAACACCGGGACAGGGTTATAATGAGCAGTTCTTC.

There are a few counts of this clone. The chain recombines TRBV10-1 with TRBJ2-7, with 11 bases lining up with TRBD2. Germline V lookup: CDR1 WNHNN, CDR2 SYGVQD (reference sequence). V was pared by 8 bases and J by 2 bases, with 14 bases of the junction left unmatched. This CDR3 is 17 amino acids long. Here the CDR3 reads CASCIPSGGLTPYEQYF. The CDR3 DNA is TGCGCCAGCTGTATTCCTAGCGGGGGGCTGACCCCCTACGAGCAGTACTTC.

V usage is TRBV5-1 and J usage is TRBJ2-1, with D maybe TRBD1 (6 bases). The CDR3 spans 14 residues. Germline V CDR1 and CDR2: SGHRS, YFSETQ. Trimming removed 4 bases from V and 8 bases from J, with 16 bases in between. CDR3 bases: TGCGCCAGCAGCGGGGGCCTCAAGCTGGATGAGCAGTTCTTC. Its translation: CASSGGLKLDEQFF. Based on the CDR3 plus reference TRBV5-1 and TRBJ2-1, the full variable domain is KAGVTQTPRYLIKTRGQQVTLSCSPISGHRSVSWYQQTPGQGLQFLFEYFSETQRNKGNFPGRFSGRQFSNSRSEMNVSTLELGDSALYLCASSGGLKLDEQFFGPGTRLTVL.

The chain uses TRBV3-1 (or the pseudogene TRBV3-2) and TRBJ2-6; D is possibly TRBD2 (5 bases). Trimming stripped 1 base from V and 4 bases from J, with 5 bases between. Germline V lookup: CDR1 LGHDT, CDR2 YNNKEL (reference sequence). CDR3 length: 14 residues. CDR3 protein: CASSQGGGANVLTF. The CDR3 nucleotides read TGTGCCAGCAGCCAAGGCGGGGGGGCCAACGTCCTGACTTTC.

The genes are TRBV6-5 and TRBJ2-7; weak D call: TRBD2 (6 bases). Trimming shortened V by 2 bases and J by 2 bases, and 10 bases separated the two germline ends. The CDR3 contains 14 residues. Germline-derived CDR1 and CDR2 are MNHEY and SVGAGI. CDR3 in DNA: TGTGCCAGCAGTTACGGGGGGAAACCCTACGAGCAGTACTTC. It yields the protein CASSYGGKPYEQYF.

This chain joins TRBV2 and TRBJ1-1, with 8 bases identical to TRBD1. Trimming cost V 8 bases and J 2 bases; bases outside gene matches: 7. Germline V gene lookup returns CDR1 SNHLY and CDR2 FYNNEI. This CDR3 has 14 amino acids. CDR3 residues: CASARGQANTEAFF. In DNA, the CDR3 is TGTGCCAGCGCTCGGGGACAGGCTAACACTGAAGCTTTCTTT.

J is TRBJ2-7 and V is TRBV4-1; 10 bases are a match to TRBD1. The germline V gene has CDR1 MGHRA and CDR2 YSYEKL. V lost 6 bases and J lost 3; bases outside the gene matches: 11. CDR3 length: 16 residues. The CDR3 sequence is CASRRGPGTGDYEQYF. The CDR3, as DNA: TGCGCCAGCAGACGGGGTCCCGGGACAGGGGACTACGAGCAGTACTTC.

The sample holds one count of this clone. CDR3 sequence reads: CASSPNRGGYTF. The CDR3 coding sequence is TGTGCCAGCAGCCCGAATAGGGGTGGCTACACCTTC. The genes are TRBV28 and TRBJ1-2; perhaps TRBD1 as D (5 bases). CDR1 and CDR2 (germline): MDHEN, SYDVKM. Deletions cut 6 bases from V and 7 bases from J, with 12 bases between. The CDR3 loop spans 12 amino acids.

The chain uses TRBV11-2 and TRBJ2-7; perhaps TRBD1 as D (6 bases). The CDR3 spans 17 residues. Trimming left V 0 bases short and J 0 bases short, with 15 bases between. Germline lookup yields CDR1 SGHAT and CDR2 FQNNGV. The CDR3 nucleotides read TGTGCCAGCAGCTTAGATTCCCCACGACAGGCCTCCTACGAGCAGTACTTC. Protein: CASSLDSPRQASYEQYF.

CDR3 amino acids: CASSPWVSGGRTDTQYF. In DNA, the CDR3 is TGTGCCAGCAGCCCCTGGGTGAGCGGGGGCCGCACAGATACGCAGTATTTT. V gene TRBV14 combines with J gene TRBJ2-3; 8 nucleotides match TRBD2. CDR3 size: 17 residues. CDR1 is SGHDN, CDR2 FVKESK, per germline. The V gene end was trimmed by 4 bases and the J gene end by 1 base; junction bases not matched to a gene: 10.

This clone came up once. This chain uses TRBV3-1 (or the pseudogene TRBV3-2) with TRBJ2-2, with D maybe TRBD2 (6 bases). V was trimmed by 2 bases and J by 6 bases, leaving 13 bases between them. The CDR3 loop spans 15 amino acids. Germline V CDR1 and CDR2: LGHDT, YNNKEL (reference sequence). The CDR3 DNA reads as TGTGCCAGCAGCCAAAAAACAATAGCGGCCGGGGAGCTGTTTTTT. This gives the protein CASSQKTIAAGELFF.

J is TRBJ1-1 and V is TRBV18; tentative D call: TRBD1 (5 bases). The CDR3 contains 16 residues. The germline V and J ends were trimmed by 3 bases and 4 bases, with 18 bases remaining between them. The V gene's germline CDR1 is KGHSH and CDR2 LQKENI. As DNA, the CDR3 is TGTGCCAGCTCACCCGGACACATTGGGTTGAGCACTGAAGCTTTCTTT. It translates to CASSPGHIGLSTEAFF. Variable domain in full (rest from reference TRBV18 and TRBJ1-1): NAGVMQNPRHLVRRRGQEARLRCSPMKGHSHVYWYRQLPEEGLKFMVYLQKENIIDESGMPKERFSAEFPKEGPSILRIQQVVRGDSAAYFCASSPGHIGLSTEAFFGQGTRLTVV.

This chain links TRBV3-1 (or the pseudogene TRBV3-2) with TRBJ2-5; 15 nucleotides match TRBD2. The CDR3 has 18 residues. V was clipped by 0 bases and J by 2 bases; unmatched bases: 4. CDR1 and CDR2 from the germline V gene are LGHDT and YNNKEL (reference sequence). For the CDR3, the DNA is TGTGCCAGCAGCCAAGATTGGGGACTAGCGGGGGGACAAGAGACCCAGTACTTC. This encodes CASSQDWGLAGGQETQYF.

The chain recombines TRBV7-3 with TRBJ2-7, with no clear D. In germline, CDR1 is SGHTA, CDR2 FQGTGA. V lost 0 bases and J lost 4, with 13 bases in between. This CDR3 is 15 amino acids long. CDR3 in DNA: TGTGCCAGCAGCTTAACATCAGGTCGCCGGTACGAGCAGTACTTC. It specifies CASSLTSGRRYEQYF.

This clone occurred once. This rearrangement joins TRBV28 to TRBJ2-2; D is possibly TRBD2 (6 bases). With 8 bases removed from V and 6 bases from J, the gap between germline ends came to 13 bases. The CDR3 is 13 residues long. CDR1 MDHEN and CDR2 SYDVKM come from the germline V gene. The CDR3 region is CASEGRLAGELFF. In DNA form, the CDR3 reads TGTGCCAGCGAGGGGAGGCTCGCCGGGGAGCTGTTTTTT.

CDR3 in DNA: TGTGCCAGCAGATTTGGGACAGCTAACTATGGCTACACCTTC. Its protein product is CASRFGTANYGYTF. The chain carries TRBV5-6 and TRBJ1-2; TRBD1 matches 7 bases. Germline values: CDR1 SGHDT, CDR2 YYEEEE. The CDR3 consists of 14 residues. V trimming: 5 bases; J trimming: 0 bases; junction bases outside the gene matches: 4.

In its sample, this clone was seen once. This rearrangement joins TRBV3-1 (or the pseudogene TRBV3-2) to TRBJ1-2, with D perhaps matching TRBD1 (6 bases). The CDR3 sequence is 14 residues long. Looked up from germline, CDR1 is LGHDT and CDR2 is YNNKEL (reference sequence). Trimming cost V 5 bases and J 4 bases, with 14 bases left between them. Here the CDR3 DNA reads TGTGCCAGCAGCTTTTACAGGGAGAGCTATGGCTACACCTTC. It encodes CASSFYRESYGYTF.

V gene TRBV4-1 combines with J gene TRBJ1-2; no definite D call. V gave up 6 bases and J gave up 6 bases, with 11 bases separating them. Germline-derived CDR1 and CDR2 are MGHRA and YSYEKL. CDR3 size: 12 residues. CDR3 loop: CASSAGPNGYTF. In nucleotides, the CDR3 is TGCGCCAGCAGTGCGGGCCCAAATGGCTACACCTTC.

V is TRBV3-1 (or the pseudogene TRBV3-2) and J is TRBJ2-3; 14 bases are shared with TRBD2. The CDR3 is made up of 19 amino acids. Looked up from germline, CDR1 is LGHDT and CDR2 is YNNKEL (reference sequence). V gave up 4 bases and J gave up 4 bases; unmatched junction bases: 13. The CDR3 DNA is TGTGCCAGCAGCCTAAGAAAGAAGACTAGCGGGGGGGCAGCAGATACGCAGTATTTT. Translation: CASSLRKKTSGGAADTQYF.

In DNA, the CDR3 is TGTGCCAGCAGCCAAGATTCGGGGCTAGCGGGGGCCAATGAGCAGTTCTTC. Translated, it gives CASSQDSGLAGANEQFF. V is TRBV4-2 and J is TRBJ2-1; 10 bases fit TRBD2. V dropped 0 bases and J dropped 6; count of bases not matched to a gene: 8. The CDR3 runs 17 residues. CDR1 and CDR2 (germline): LGHNA, YNFKEQ.

The rearrangement links TRBV27 to TRBJ2-7; TRBD2 matches 13 bases. V shed 0 bases and J 2 bases; nucleotides not matched to a gene: 4. Germline values: CDR1 MNHEY, CDR2 SMNVEV (reference sequence). The CDR3 runs to 17 residues. CDR3 residues: CASSLSLGLAGAYEQYF. CDR3 nucleotides: TGTGCCAGCAGTTTATCCCTTGGACTAGCGGGGGCCTACGAGCAGTACTTC.

Here the CDR3 DNA reads TGTGCCAGCAGCTTAGTAAGAGGGGGCGCGGCTGAAGCTTTCTTT. It codes for CASSLVRGGAAEAFF. The chain recombines TRBV11-2 with TRBJ1-1; 7 bases align to TRBD1. This CDR3 has 15 amino acids. V was pared by 1 base and J by 6 bases, with 8 bases of the junction left unmatched. Per the germline V gene, CDR1 is SGHAT and CDR2 is FQNNGV.

This chain links TRBV5-1 with TRBJ2-7, with unresolved D. Germline CDR1 is SGHRS and CDR2 is YFSETQ. Trimming took 4 bases from V and 7 from J, leaving 6 bases between them. The CDR3 contains 10 residues. CDR3 DNA: TGCGCCAGCAGCGAGCGTGAGCAGTACTTC. Its translation: CASSEREQYF.

V gene TRBV7-8 combines with J gene TRBJ1-2; the match to TRBD1 covers 7 bases. The CDR3 runs to 15 residues. The germline gives CDR1 SGHVS, CDR2 FQNEAQ. V shed 5 bases and J 2 bases; nucleotides not matched to a gene: 8. CDR3 nucleotide sequence: TGTGCCAGCAGCCCGCCTAGGGGGCGGAACTATGGCTACACCTTC. Protein sequence: CASSPPRGRNYGYTF.

The chain joins TRBV2 to TRBJ1-4, with TRBD1 identical over 9 bases. Germline CDR1 is SNHLY and CDR2 is FYNNEI. Trimming cost V 6 bases and J 5 bases; bases outside gene matches: 4. The CDR3 loop spans 14 amino acids. DNA for the CDR3: TGTGCCAGCAGCCCTGACAGGGGGAATGAAAAACTGTTTTTT. Protein sequence: CASSPDRGNEKLFF.